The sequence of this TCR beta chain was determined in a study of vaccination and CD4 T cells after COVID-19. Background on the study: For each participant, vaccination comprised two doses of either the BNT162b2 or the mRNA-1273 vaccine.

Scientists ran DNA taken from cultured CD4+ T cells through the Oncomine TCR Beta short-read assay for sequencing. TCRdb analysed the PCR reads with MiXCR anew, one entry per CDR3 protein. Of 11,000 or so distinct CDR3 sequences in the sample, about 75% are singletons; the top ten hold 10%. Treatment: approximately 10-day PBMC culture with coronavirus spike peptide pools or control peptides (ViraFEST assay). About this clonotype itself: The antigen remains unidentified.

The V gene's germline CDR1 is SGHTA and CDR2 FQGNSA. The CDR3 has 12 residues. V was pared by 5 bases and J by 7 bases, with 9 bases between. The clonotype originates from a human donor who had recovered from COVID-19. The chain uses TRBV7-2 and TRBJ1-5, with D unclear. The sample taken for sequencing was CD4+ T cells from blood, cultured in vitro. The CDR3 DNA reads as TGTGCCAGCAGCCCTCCCGGGCAGCCCCAGCATTTT. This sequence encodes CASSPPGQPQHF.